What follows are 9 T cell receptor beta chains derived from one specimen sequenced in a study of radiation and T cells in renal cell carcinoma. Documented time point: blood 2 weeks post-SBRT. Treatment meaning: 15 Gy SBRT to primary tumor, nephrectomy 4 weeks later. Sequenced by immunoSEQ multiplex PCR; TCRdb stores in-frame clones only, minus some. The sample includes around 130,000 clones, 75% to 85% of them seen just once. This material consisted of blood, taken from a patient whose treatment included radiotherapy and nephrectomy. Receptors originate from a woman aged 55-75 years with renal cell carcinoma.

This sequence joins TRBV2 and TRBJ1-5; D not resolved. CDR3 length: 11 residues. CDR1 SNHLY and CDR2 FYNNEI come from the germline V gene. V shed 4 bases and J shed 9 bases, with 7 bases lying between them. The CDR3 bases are TGTGCCAGCAGTGGAGACGGGCCCCAGCATTTT. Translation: CASSGDGPQHF.

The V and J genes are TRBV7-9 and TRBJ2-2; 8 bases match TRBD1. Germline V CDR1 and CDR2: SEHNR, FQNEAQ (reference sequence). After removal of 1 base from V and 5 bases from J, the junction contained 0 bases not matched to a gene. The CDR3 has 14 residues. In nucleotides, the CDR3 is TGTGCCAGCAGCTTAGGGACAGGGACCGGGGAGCTGTTTTTT. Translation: CASSLGTGTGELFF.

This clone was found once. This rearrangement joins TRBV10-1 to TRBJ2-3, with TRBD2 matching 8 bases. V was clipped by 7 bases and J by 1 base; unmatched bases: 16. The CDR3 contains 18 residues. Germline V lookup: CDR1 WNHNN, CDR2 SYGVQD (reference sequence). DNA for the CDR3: TGCGCCAGCAAGAAAGGGCGGTTTTGGCGGGAGGGCACAGATACGCAGTATTTT. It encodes CASKKGRFWREGTDTQYF.

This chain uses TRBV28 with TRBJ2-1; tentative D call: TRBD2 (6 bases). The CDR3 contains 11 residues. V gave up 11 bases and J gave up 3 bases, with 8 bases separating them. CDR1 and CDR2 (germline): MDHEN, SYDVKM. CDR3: CAGGNYNEQFF. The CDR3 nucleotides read TGTGCCGGCGGGAACTACAATGAGCAGTTCTTC.

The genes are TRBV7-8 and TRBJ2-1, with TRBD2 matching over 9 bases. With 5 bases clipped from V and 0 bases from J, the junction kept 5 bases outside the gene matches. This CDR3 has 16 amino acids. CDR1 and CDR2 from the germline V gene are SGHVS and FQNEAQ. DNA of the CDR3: TGTGCCAGCAGCGCGACTAGCGGACCCTCCTACAATGAGCAGTTCTTC. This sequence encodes CASSATSGPSYNEQFF.

The CDR3 DNA reads as TGTGCCAGCAGCAGTCCTAGCCTCTTCGCCGAATTATACTGGTACGAGCAGTACTTC. Encoded protein: CASSSPSLFAELYWYEQYF. The chain carries TRBV5-6 and TRBJ2-7, with a possible D match to TRBD2 (5 bases). Germline V CDR1 and CDR2: SGHDT, YYEEEE. This CDR3 has 19 amino acids. Trimming removed 4 bases at V and 4 bases at J, with 30 bases between.

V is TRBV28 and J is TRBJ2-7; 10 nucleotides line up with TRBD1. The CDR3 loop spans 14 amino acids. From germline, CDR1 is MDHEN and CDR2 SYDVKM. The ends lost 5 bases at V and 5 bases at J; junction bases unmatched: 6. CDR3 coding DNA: TGTGCCAGCAGTGCTGGACAGGGGGTCAACGAGCAGTACTTC. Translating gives CASSAGQGVNEQYF.

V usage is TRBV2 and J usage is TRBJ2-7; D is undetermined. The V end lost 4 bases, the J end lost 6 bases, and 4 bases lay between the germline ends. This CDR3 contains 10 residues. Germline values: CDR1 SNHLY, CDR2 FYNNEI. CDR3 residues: CASSVGEQYF. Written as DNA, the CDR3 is TGTGCCAGCAGTGTGGGCGAGCAGTACTTC.

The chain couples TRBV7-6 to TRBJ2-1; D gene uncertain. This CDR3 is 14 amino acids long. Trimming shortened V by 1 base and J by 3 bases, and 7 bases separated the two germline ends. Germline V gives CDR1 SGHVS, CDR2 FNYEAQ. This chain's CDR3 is CASSLDRNYNEQFF. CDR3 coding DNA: TGTGCCAGCAGCTTAGACCGGAACTACAATGAGCAGTTCTTC.